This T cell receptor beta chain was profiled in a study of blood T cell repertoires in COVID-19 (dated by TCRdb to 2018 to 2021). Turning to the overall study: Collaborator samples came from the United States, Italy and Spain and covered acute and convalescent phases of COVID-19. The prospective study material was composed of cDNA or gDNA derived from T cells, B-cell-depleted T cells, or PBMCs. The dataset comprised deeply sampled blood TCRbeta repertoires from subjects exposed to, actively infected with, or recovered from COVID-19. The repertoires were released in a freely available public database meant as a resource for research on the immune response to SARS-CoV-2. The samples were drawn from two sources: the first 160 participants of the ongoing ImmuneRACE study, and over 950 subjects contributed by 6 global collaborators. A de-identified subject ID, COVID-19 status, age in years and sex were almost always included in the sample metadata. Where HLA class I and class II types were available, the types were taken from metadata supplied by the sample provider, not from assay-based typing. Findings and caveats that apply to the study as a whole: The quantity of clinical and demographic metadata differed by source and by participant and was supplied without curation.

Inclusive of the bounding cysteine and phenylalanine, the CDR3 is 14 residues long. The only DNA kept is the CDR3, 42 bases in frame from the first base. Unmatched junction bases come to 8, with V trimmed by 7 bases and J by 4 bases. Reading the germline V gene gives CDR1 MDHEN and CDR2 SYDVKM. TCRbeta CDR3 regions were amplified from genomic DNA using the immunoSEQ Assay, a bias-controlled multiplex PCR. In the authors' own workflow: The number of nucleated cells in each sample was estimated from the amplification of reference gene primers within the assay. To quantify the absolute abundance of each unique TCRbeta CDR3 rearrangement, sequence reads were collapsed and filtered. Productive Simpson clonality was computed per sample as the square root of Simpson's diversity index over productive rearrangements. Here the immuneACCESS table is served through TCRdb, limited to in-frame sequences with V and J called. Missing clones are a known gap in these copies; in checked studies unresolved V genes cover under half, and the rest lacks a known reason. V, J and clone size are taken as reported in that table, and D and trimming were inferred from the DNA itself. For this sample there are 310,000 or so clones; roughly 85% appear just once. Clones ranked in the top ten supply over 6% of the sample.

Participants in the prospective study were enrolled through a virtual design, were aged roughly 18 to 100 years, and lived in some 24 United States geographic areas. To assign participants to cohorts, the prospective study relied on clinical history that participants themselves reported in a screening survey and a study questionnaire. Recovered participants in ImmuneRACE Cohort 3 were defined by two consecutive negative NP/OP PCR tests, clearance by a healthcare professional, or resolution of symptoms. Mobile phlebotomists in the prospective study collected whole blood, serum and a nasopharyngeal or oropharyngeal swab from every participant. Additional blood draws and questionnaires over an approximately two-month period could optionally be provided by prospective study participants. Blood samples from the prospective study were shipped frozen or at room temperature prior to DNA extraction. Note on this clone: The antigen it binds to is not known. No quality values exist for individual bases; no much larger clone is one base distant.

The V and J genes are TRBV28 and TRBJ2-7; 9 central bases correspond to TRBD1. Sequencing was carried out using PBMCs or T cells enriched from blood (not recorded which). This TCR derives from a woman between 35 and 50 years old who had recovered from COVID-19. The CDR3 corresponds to CASINTGGRYEQYF. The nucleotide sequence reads TGTGCCAGCATTAATACAGGGGGCAGGTACGAGCAGTACTTC.